One and the same sample provided the 16 T cell receptor beta chains below, sequenced in a study of post-analysis software for immune sequencing data. Overall study findings and caveats: TRBV5-6, TRBV5-1 and TRBV20-1 were among about 5 TRBV segments more frequent in patients than controls.

Antigens for these TCRs are unknown. cDNA libraries of TCR beta carried unique molecular identifiers. TCRdb itself ran the PCR reads through MiXCR, one entry per CDR3 protein. Of 750,000 to 900,000 distinct CDR3 sequences in the sample, more than 45% were seen once. The sample taken for sequencing was blood. These TCRs come from a girl between 5 and 17 years old with multiple sclerosis.

This chain uses TRBV5-1 with TRBJ2-1; 9 nucleotides match TRBD2. V was clipped by 3 bases and J by 2 bases; unmatched bases: 6. The CDR3 sequence is 16 residues long. In germline, CDR1 is SGHRS, CDR2 YFSETQ. The CDR3 region has the DNA TGCGCCAGCAGCTCAAGACTAGCGGAGGCCTACAATGAGCAGTTCTTC. As protein: CASSSRLAEAYNEQFF.

This clonotype was seen more than once but under ten times. The V call is TRBV29-1, the J call TRBJ2-3, with D perhaps matching TRBD1 or TRBD2 (6 bases each). Germline V CDR1 and CDR2: SQVTM, ANQGSEA. This CDR3 spans 15 amino acids. V lost 2 bases and J 2 bases, leaving 14 bases between the germline ends. The CDR3 protein is CSVERSGGSTDTQYF. Written as DNA, the CDR3 is TGCAGCGTTGAACGCTCCGGGGGCTCCACAGATACGCAGTATTTT.

The chain couples TRBV2 to TRBJ2-3; 7 nucleotides line up with TRBD2. Germline V CDR1 and CDR2: SNHLY, FYNNEI. This CDR3 has 13 amino acids. With 11 bases clipped from V and 3 bases from J, the junction kept 8 bases outside the gene matches. CDR3 region: CAGREFSTDTQYF. DNA for the CDR3: TGTGCCGGGCGGGAGTTTAGTACAGATACGCAGTATTTT.

V is TRBV6-1 and J is TRBJ2-7; 8 bases agree with TRBD2. This CDR3 has 16 amino acids. The V segment lost 1 base and the J segment 5 bases; nucleotides outside the gene matches: 10. The V gene's germline CDR1 is MNHNS and CDR2 SASEGT. The CDR3 is CASSEEGAGVLHEQYF. The DNA of the CDR3 is TGTGCCAGCAGTGAAGAGGGAGCGGGAGTTTTGCACGAGCAGTACTTC.

The rearrangement joins TRBV5-6 to TRBJ1-2; D is possibly TRBD1 (6 bases). The CDR3 runs 14 residues. Germline-derived CDR1 and CDR2 are SGHDT and YYEEEE. Trimming stripped 5 bases from V and 8 bases from J, with 19 bases between. CDR3 loop: CASSLTGRGHGYTF. In DNA form, the CDR3 reads TGTGCCAGCAGTTTGACAGGTCGCGGGCACGGCTACACCTTC.

The chain couples TRBV3-1 to TRBJ2-1, with 8 bases matching TRBD2. The length of the CDR3 is 15 residues. Trimming took 1 base from V and 8 from J; bases not matched to a gene: 7. The germline CDR1 and CDR2 sequences are LGHDT and YNNKEL (reference sequence). In DNA, the CDR3 is TGTGCCAGCAGCCAAGCCCCCAGCGGGAGCCATGAGCAGTTCTTC. This translates into CASSQAPSGSHEQFF.

V gene TRBV7-2 combines with J gene TRBJ1-5, with TRBD1 as a possible D gene (6 bases). CDR3 length: 16 residues. Looked up from germline, CDR1 is SGHTA and CDR2 is FQGNSA. V lost 1 base and J lost 1, with 11 bases in between. CDR3 protein: CASSLEAGVSNQPQHF. CDR3 nucleotide sequence: TGTGCCAGCAGCTTAGAAGCAGGGGTAAGCAATCAGCCCCAGCATTTT.

The chain recombines TRBV15 with TRBJ2-7; D may be TRBD1 (7 bases). This CDR3 region has 16 residues. Germline assignment: CDR1 LNHNV and CDR2 YYDKDF (reference sequence). V was clipped by 2 bases and J by 0 bases, with 14 bases between them. The CDR3 DNA reads TGTGCCACCAGCAGAAGGGGGGCAGGGGGCTCCTACGAGCAGTACTTC. Translated: CATSRRGAGGSYEQYF.

A few counts support this clonotype. The chain has TRBV20-1 and TRBJ2-1; D may be TRBD2 (6 bases). Deletions cut 6 bases from V and 3 bases from J, with 18 bases between. The CDR3 has 15 amino acids. Per the germline V gene, CDR1 is DFQATT and CDR2 is SNEGSKA (reference sequence). In DNA form, the CDR3 reads TGCAGTGCCCCGCGCCTAGCGCGCGTCTACAATGAGCAGTTCTTC. The encoded protein is CSAPRLARVYNEQFF.

Of note for this clonotype: A junction boundary mismatches the germline segment, possibly from a read error. The rearrangement joins TRBV7-9 to TRBJ2-2; TRBD1 aligns across 7 bases. CDR1 is SEHNR, CDR2 FQNEAQ, per germline (reference sequence). The CDR3 contains 16 residues. CDR3 coding DNA: TGTGCCAGCACCTTTCCGGGACAGCCGAACCCCGGGGAGCTGTTTTTT. Its translation: CASTFPGQPNPGELFF. Combining the CDR3 with reference TRBV7-9 and TRBJ2-2 gives the whole variable domain DTGVSQNPRHKITKRGQNVTFRCDPISEHNRLYWYRQTLGQGPEFLTYFQNEAQLEKSRLLSDRFSAERPKGSFSTLEIQRTEQGDSAMYLCASTFPGQPNPGELFFGEGSRLTVL.

The V call is TRBV18, the J call TRBJ2-7, with 10 bases fitting TRBD2. The germline gives CDR1 KGHSH, CDR2 LQKENI. This CDR3 has 16 residues. The trim removed 3 bases at V and 1 base at J, leaving 6 bases unmatched. In DNA, the CDR3 is TGTGCCAGCTCACCGAACCTAGCGGGAGCTTCCTACGAGCAGTACTTC. The encoded protein is CASSPNLAGASYEQYF.

This sequence joins TRBV20-1 and TRBJ2-5, with 10 nucleotides matching TRBD1. The CDR3 length is 14 residues. V shed 4 bases, J shed 7 bases, and the junction held 9 bases outside the gene matches. The germline V gene has CDR1 DFQATT and CDR2 SNEGSKA (reference sequence). The CDR3 region is CSATGQGDLGTQYF. CDR3 in DNA: TGCAGTGCTACCGGACAGGGGGACCTCGGGACCCAGTACTTC.

The chain employs TRBV7-9 and TRBJ2-1, with 8 bases lining up with TRBD1. Germline V lookup: CDR1 SEHNR, CDR2 FQNEAQ (reference sequence). Trimming took 6 bases from V and 14 from J; bases not matched to a gene: 6. The CDR3 covers 11 residues. Written as DNA, the CDR3 is TGTGCCAGCAGGACCGACAGGGGAGAGTTCTTC. Translating it yields CASRTDRGEFF.

This clonotype was seen a few times. The chain recombines TRBV7-8 with TRBJ2-5, with 7 bases identical to TRBD1. J lost 1 base, V lost 5 bases, and 10 bases had no gene match. CDR3 length equals 16 residues. Germline-derived CDR1 and CDR2 are SGHVS and FQNEAQ. In nucleotides, the CDR3 is TGTGCCAGCAGCCTATTGACAGGGAGTATCCAAGAGACCCAGTACTTC. Protein sequence: CASSLLTGSIQETQYF.

The chain is built from TRBV12-3 or TRBV12-4 and TRBJ1-1, with 11 bases lining up with TRBD1. This CDR3 contains 17 residues. Germline trimming cut 5 bases from V and 0 bases from J; bases unmatched to any gene: 8. This CDR3 is CASSTWTGGAMNTEAFF. The DNA for the CDR3 is TGTGCCAGCAGTACCTGGACAGGGGGCGCAATGAACACTGAAGCTTTCTTT.

This clonotype was recorded a few times. The junction does not match germline at one end; this may be a read error. DNA for the CDR3: TGCGCCAGCAGCCAAGATCGGGGCGTGGTGTACAGTGAGCAGTTCTTC. Amino acid sequence: CASSQDRGVVYSEQFF. J is TRBJ2-1 and V is TRBV4-1; D may be TRBD1 or TRBD2 (5 bases each). The CDR3 consists of 16 residues. Germline CDR1 is MGHRA and CDR2 is YSYEKL.